This T cell receptor beta chain appears in the sequencing data of a study of T cell changes during pregnancy in multiple sclerosis. Germline assignment: CDR1 GTSNPN and CDR2 SVGIG (reference sequence). The CDR3 consists of 12 residues. Deletions cut 4 bases from V and 0 bases from J, with 6 bases between. Sequencing used immunoSEQ multiplex PCR; TCRdb keeps in-frame clones, though not all of them. The sample lists around 56,000 clones, less than 90% occurring once. The sequence was obtained from a female donor with multiple sclerosis, enrolled in a pregnancy study. The starting material was CD4+ T cells from peripheral blood mononuclear cells, obtained in the third trimester of pregnancy. J is TRBJ1-1 and V is TRBV30; maybe TRBD1 (5 bases). In DNA form, the CDR3 reads TGTGCCTGGACGGGGGTGAACACTGAAGCTTTCTTT. This translates into CAWTGVNTEAFF.